This TCR beta chain is from a study of T cells in Graves' hyperthyroidism and ophthalmopathy. This clonotype was observed at least ten times. The CDR3 totals 16 residues. CDR1 is LGHNA and CDR2 is YNFKEQ in the germline V gene. The ends lost 0 bases at V and 2 bases at J; junction bases unmatched: 4. TCR beta CDR3 region amplification was performed from RNA transcripts. HTBI primers drove first-round RT-PCR of the TCR CDR3. TCRdb re-called the multiplex PCR reads through MiXCR, storing one row per CDR3 protein. The sample has approximately 620,000 distinct CDR3 sequences, about a sixth seen once. PBMCs stemmed from under 11 ml fresh peripheral blood.

The source of this sequence is a woman in her forties with Graves' ophthalmopathy. The sequencing input was blood. The chain recombines TRBV4-2 with TRBJ2-1, with 7 positions matching TRBD1. The chain's CDR3 is CASSQDWQGAYNEQFF. The CDR3 DNA sequence: TGTGCCAGCAGCCAAGATTGGCAGGGGGCCTACAATGAGCAGTTCTTC.